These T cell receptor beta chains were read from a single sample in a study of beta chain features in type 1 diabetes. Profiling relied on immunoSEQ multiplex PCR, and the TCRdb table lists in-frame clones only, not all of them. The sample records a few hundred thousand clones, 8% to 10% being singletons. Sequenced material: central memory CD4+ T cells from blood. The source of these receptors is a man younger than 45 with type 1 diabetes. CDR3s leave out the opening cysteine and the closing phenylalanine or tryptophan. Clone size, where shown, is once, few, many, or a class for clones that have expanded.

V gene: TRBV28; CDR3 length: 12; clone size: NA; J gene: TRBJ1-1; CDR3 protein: ASSLLGLHTEAF
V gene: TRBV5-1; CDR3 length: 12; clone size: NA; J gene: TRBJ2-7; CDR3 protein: ASSQGDGPYEQY
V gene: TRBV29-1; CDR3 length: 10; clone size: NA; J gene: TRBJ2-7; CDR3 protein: SVAREAYEQY
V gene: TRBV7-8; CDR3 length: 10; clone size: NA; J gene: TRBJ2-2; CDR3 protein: ASSFYTGELF
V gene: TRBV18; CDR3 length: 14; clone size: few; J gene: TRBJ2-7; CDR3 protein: ASSPNAASGSSEQY
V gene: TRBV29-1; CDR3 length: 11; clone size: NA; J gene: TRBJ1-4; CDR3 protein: SVATGGREKLF
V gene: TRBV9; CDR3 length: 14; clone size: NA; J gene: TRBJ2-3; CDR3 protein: ASSILWTDSSDTQY
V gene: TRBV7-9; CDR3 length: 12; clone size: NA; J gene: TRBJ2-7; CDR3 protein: ASSWGLALGEQY
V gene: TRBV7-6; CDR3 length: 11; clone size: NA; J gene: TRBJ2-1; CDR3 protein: ASRSDPNNEQF
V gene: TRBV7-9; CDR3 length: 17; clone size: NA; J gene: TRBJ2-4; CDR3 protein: ASSLVAGGADSAKNIQY
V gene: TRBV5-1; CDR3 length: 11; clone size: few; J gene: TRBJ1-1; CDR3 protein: ASSPFTATEAF
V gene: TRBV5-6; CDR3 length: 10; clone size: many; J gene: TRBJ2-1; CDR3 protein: ASSLGFNEQF
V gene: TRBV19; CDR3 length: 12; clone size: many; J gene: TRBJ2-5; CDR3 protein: ASSEGTAQETQY
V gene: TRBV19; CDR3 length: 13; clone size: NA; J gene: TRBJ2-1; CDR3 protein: ASSLKSSSYNEQF
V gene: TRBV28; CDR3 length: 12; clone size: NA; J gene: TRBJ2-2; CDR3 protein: ASLTGPNTGELF
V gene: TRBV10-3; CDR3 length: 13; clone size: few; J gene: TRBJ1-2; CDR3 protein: AIRMYSGDSYGYT
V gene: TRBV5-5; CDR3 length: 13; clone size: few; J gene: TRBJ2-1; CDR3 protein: ASSLGQGATHEQF
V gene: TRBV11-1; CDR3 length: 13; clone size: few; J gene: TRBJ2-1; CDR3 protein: ASTYSGSSYNEQF
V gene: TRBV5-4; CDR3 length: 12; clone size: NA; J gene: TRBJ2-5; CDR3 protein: ATSTSGAQETQY
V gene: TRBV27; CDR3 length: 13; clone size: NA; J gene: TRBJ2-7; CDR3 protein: ASSPPGTRIHEQY
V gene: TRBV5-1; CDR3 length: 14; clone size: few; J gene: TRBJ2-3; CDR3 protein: ASSLERTTIPDTQY
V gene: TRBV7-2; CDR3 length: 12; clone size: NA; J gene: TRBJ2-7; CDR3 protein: ASSFGQGWYEQY
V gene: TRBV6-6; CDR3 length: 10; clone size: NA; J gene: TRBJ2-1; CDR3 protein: ASSYSGYEQF
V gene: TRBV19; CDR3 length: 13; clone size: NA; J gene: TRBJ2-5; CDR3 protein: ASSALWGGSLAQY
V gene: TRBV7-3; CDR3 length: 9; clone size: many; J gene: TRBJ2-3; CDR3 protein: ASSLDDTQY
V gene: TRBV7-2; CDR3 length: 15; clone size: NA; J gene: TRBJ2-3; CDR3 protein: ASSLRLAGRSTDTQY
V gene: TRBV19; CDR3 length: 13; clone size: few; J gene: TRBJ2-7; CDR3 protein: ASSIEADSPYEQY
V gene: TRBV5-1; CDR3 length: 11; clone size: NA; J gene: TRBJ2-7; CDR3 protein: ASSLGQIYEQY
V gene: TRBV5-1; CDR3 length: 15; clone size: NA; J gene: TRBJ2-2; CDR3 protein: ASSLATGSVSSGELF
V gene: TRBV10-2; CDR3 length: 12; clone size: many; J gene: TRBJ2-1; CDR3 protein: ASRFSGEGNEQF
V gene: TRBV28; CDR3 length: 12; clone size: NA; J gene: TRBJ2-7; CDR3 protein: ASSLKRDLYEQY
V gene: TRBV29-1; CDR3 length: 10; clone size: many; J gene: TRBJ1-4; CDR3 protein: SVEGGGEKLF
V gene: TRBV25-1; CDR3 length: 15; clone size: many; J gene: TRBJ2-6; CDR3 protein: ASSDSAGFRGANVLT
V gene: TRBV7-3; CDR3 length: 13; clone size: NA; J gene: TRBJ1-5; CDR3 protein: ASSWTGTANQPQH
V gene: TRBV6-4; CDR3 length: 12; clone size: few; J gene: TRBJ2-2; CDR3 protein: ASAASGLTGELF
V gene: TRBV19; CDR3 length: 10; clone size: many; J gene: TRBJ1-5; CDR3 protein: ASMLQNQPQH
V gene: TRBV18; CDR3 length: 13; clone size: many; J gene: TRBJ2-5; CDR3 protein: ASSPPGMNQETQY
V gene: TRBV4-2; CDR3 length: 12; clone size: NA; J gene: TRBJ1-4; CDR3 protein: ASSQPTGWEKLF
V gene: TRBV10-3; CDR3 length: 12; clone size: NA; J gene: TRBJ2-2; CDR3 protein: AISASENTGELF
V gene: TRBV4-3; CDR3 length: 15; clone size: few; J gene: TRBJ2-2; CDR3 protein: ASSQDTRGKNTGELF
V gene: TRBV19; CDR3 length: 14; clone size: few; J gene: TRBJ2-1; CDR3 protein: ASSIRLAGSYNEQF
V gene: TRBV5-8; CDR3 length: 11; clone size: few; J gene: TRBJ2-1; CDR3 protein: ASSFDRHNEQF
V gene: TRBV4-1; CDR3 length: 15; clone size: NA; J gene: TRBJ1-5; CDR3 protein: ASSQGIWRGSNQPQH
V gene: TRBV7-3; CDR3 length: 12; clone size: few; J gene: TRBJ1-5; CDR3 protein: ASSPTVGSQPQH
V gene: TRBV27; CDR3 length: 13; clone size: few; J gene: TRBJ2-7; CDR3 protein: ASSNPGQSSYEQY
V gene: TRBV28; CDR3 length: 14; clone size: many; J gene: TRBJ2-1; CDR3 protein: ASSSQQGKLYNEQF
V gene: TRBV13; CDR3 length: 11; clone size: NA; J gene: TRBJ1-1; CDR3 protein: ASSWDSNTEAF
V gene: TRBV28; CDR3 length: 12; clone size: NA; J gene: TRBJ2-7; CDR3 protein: ASSLSGFSYEQY
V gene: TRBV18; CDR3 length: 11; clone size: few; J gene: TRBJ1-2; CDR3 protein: ASSLDLYYGYT